One sample yielded the 9 T cell receptor beta chains listed below, sequenced in a study of CD8 T cells in ankylosing spondylitis (dated by TCRdb to about 2017). Library preparation was by 5' RACE. The instrument was an Illumina HiSeq 2500. TCRdb handled the public reads itself, with Q25 trimming in fastp and clone calling in MiXCR, and kept productive beta chains. Under each unique CDR3 protein, matching rows form one entry showing the most common genes and DNA. This sample has 200,000 to 250,000 distinct CDR3 sequences in its table, and about 10% of those were observed once. The top ten clones comprise approximately 20% of the sample. Sequences were obtained from blood, either unsorted or a sorted T cell fraction (not recorded which). The source of these receptors is a male donor with ankylosing spondylitis or in good health (not recorded which).

The chain is built from TRBV7-3 and TRBJ2-5, with D possibly called TRBD1 or TRBD2 (6 bases each). The CDR3 runs 14 residues. Germline V gene data show CDR1 as SGHTA and CDR2 as FQGTGA. V shed 2 bases and J shed 4 bases, with 11 bases lying between them. The CDR3 reads CASSLAGHGETQYF. The CDR3 DNA follows: TGTGCCAGCAGCTTAGCGGGACACGGAGAGACCCAGTACTTC.

The genes are TRBV27 and TRBJ2-3; 9 positions match TRBD2. The CDR3 loop spans 17 amino acids. The germline V gene encodes CDR1 MNHEY and CDR2 SMNVEV (reference sequence). With V trimmed by 1 base and J by 2 bases, 7 bases remained unmatched. The CDR3: CASSLYPSGALTDTQYF. The CDR3 bases are TGTGCCAGCAGTTTATACCCTAGCGGGGCCCTCACAGATACGCAGTATTTT.

This clonotype was recorded many times. The chain carries TRBV7-2 and TRBJ1-2; 9 nucleotides match TRBD1. The length of the CDR3 is 13 residues. The J segment lost 7 bases and the V segment lost 4 bases, leaving 4 bases of the junction unmatched. CDR1 and CDR2 from the germline V gene are SGHTA and FQGNSA. For the CDR3, the DNA is TGTGCCAGCAGCTCAACAGGGGGCGTTGGCTACACCTTC. This translates into CASSSTGGVGYTF.

The rearrangement joins TRBV5-1 to TRBJ1-1, with 10 bases identical to TRBD1. Germline values: CDR1 SGHRS, CDR2 YFSETQ. The CDR3 runs to 16 residues. Germline trimming cut 0 bases from V and 4 bases from J; bases unmatched to any gene: 6. CDR3 sequence: CASSLADRGHGTEAFF. In DNA form, the CDR3 reads TGCGCCAGCAGCTTGGCCGACAGGGGGCATGGCACTGAAGCTTTCTTT.

This clonotype has a count of ten or more. The rearrangement uses TRBV5-1 and TRBJ1-1; D call uncertain. The germline gives CDR1 SGHRS, CDR2 YFSETQ. The CDR3 contains 14 residues. Trimming took off 0 bases at V and 6 bases at J, with 12 bases between the two ends. CDR3 region: CASSLDALLAEAFF. The CDR3 DNA is TGCGCCAGCAGCTTGGACGCATTATTAGCTGAAGCTTTCTTT.

This clonotype was recorded many times. The chain is built from TRBV20-1 and TRBJ2-3, with 8 bases identical to TRBD1. Germline V gene data show CDR1 as DFQATT and CDR2 as SNEGSKA (reference sequence). Trimming at V came to 6 bases and at J to 5 bases, leaving 10 bases not matched to a gene. The CDR3 has 14 amino acids. CDR3 in amino acids: CSADPGQGGDTQYF. For the CDR3, the DNA is TGCAGTGCAGACCCCGGACAGGGAGGAGATACGCAGTATTTT.

The chain links TRBV5-1 to TRBJ1-2; 7 bases map to TRBD1. This CDR3 contains 16 residues. Germline values: CDR1 SGHRS, CDR2 YFSETQ. V shed 4 bases, J shed 0 bases, and the junction held 9 bases outside the gene matches. The CDR3 DNA reads TGCGCCAGCAGCGCGGGACAGTCCCAAGCTAACTATGGCTACACCTTC. It encodes CASSAGQSQANYGYTF.

This clonotype has at least ten counts. The chain joins TRBV30 to TRBJ2-5; D perhaps matches TRBD2 (5 bases). V gave up 3 bases and J gave up 2 bases, with 10 bases separating them. This CDR3 spans 13 amino acids. CDR1 and CDR2 (germline): GTSNPN, SVGIG (reference sequence). This CDR3 is CAWRSRGQETQYF. CDR3 bases: TGTGCCTGGAGGAGCCGGGGACAAGAGACCCAGTACTTC.

The chain couples TRBV9 to TRBJ1-5; D not resolved. CDR3 length: 14 residues. V lost 6 bases, J lost 4 bases, and 14 bases lay in between. Germline assignment: CDR1 SGDLS and CDR2 YYNGEE. The CDR3 DNA reads as TGTGCCAGCAACCGCGTGGGCGGGAATCAGCCCCAGCATTTT. Amino acid sequence: CASNRVGGNQPQHF.